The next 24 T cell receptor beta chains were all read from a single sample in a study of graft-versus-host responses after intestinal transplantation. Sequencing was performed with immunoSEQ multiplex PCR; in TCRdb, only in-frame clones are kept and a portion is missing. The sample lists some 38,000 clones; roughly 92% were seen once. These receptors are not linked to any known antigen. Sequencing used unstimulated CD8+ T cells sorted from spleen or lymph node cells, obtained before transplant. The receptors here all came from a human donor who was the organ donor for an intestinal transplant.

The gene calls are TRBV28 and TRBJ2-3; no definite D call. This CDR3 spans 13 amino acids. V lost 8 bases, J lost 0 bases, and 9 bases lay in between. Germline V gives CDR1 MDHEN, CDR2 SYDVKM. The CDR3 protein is CASGEQSTDTQYF. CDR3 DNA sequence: TGTGCCAGCGGAGAACAGAGCACAGATACGCAGTATTTT.

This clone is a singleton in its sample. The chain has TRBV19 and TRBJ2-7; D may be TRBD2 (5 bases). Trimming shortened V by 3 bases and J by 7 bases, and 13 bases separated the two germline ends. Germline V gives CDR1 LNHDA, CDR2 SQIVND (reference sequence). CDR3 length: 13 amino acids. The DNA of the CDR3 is TGTGCCAGTAGTATCCAACTTTCGGGGGAGCAGTACTTC. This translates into CASSIQLSGEQYF.

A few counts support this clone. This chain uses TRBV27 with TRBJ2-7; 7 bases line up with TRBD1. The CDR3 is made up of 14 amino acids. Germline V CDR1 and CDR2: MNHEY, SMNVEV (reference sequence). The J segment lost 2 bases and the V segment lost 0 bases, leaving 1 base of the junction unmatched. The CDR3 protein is CASSLSGTAYEQYF. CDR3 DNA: TGTGCCAGCAGTTTATCGGGGACAGCCTACGAGCAGTACTTC.

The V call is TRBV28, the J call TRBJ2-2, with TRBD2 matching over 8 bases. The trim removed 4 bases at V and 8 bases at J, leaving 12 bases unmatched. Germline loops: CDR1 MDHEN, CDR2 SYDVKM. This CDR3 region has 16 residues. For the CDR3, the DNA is TGTGCCAGCAGTTCCCTCGGACTAGCTCTTGCGGGGGAGCTGTTTTTT. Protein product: CASSSLGLALAGELFF.

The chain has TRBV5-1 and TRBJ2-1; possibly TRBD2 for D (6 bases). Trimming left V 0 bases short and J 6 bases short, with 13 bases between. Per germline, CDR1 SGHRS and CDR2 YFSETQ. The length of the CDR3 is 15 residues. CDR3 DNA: TGCGCCAGCAGCTTGGGGGAGGCAGGATTCAATGAGCAGTTCTTC. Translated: CASSLGEAGFNEQFF.

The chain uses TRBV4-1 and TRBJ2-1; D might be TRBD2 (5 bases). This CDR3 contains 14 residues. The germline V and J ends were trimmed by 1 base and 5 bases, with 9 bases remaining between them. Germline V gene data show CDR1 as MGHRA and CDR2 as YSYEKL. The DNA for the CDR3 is TGCGCCAGCAGCCAAGTTGCGGGTAACAATGAGCAGTTCTTC. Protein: CASSQVAGNNEQFF.

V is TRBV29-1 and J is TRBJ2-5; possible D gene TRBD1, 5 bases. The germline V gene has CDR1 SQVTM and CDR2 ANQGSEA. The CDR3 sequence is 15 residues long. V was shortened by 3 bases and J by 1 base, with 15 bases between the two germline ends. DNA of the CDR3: TGCAGCGTTGAGGGTCCCGACAGCCTCCAAGAGACCCAGTACTTC. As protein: CSVEGPDSLQETQYF.

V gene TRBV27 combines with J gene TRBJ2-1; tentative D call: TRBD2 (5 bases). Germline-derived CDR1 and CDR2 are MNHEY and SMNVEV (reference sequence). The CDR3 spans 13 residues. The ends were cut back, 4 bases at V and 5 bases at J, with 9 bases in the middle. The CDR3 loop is CASSSGGNNEQFF. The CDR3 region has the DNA TGTGCCAGCAGTTCAGGAGGAAACAATGAGCAGTTCTTC.

The CDR3 here is CASSQDRAGPTYEQYF. As DNA, the CDR3 is TGCGCCAGCAGCCAAGATCGGGCGGGACCGACCTACGAGCAGTACTTC. The chain joins TRBV4-1 to TRBJ2-7, with D possibly TRBD2 on 6 matching bases. Germline V lookup: CDR1 MGHRA, CDR2 YSYEKL. V lost 0 bases to trimming and J lost 2 bases, with 14 bases between them. This CDR3 region has 16 residues.

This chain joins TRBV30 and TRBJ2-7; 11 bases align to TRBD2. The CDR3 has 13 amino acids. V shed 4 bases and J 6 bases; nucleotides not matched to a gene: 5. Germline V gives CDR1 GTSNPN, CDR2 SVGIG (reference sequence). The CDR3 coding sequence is TGTGCCTGGAATAGCGGGAGGGCCGCCGAGCAGTACTTC. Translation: CAWNSGRAAEQYF.

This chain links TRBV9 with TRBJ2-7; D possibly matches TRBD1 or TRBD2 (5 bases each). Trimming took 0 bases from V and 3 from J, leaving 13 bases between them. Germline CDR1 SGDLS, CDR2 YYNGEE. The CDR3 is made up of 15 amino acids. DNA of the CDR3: TGTGCCAGCAGCGTAGCTTTAGGTGGGGGCTACGAGCAGTACTTC. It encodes CASSVALGGGYEQYF.

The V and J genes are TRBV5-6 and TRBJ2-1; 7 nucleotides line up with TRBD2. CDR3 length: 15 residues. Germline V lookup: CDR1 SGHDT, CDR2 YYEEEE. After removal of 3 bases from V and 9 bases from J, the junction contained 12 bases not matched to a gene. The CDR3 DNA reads TGTGCCAGCAGCTGGGTTCGGCGGGAGTGGGGTGAGCAGTTCTTC. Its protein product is CASSWVRREWGEQFF. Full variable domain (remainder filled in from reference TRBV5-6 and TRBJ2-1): DAGVTQSPTHLIKTRGQQVTLRCSPKSGHDTVSWYQQALGQGPQFIFQYYEEEERQRGNFPDRFSGHQFPNYSSELNVNALLLGDSALYLCASSWVRREWGEQFFGPGTRLTVL.

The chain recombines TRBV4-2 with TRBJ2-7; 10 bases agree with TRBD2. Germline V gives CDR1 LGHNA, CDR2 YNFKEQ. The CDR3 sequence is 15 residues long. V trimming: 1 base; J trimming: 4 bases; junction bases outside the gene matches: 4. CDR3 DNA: TGTGCCAGCAGCCAAGCCTCGACTAGCGGGTACGAGCAGTACTTC. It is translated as CASSQASTSGYEQYF.

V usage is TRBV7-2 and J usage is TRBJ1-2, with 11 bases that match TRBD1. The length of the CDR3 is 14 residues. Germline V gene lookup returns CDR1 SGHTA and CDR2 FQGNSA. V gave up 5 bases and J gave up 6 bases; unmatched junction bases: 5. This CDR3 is CASSPGQGEDGYTF. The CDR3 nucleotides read TGTGCCAGCAGCCCGGGACAGGGGGAGGATGGCTACACCTTC.

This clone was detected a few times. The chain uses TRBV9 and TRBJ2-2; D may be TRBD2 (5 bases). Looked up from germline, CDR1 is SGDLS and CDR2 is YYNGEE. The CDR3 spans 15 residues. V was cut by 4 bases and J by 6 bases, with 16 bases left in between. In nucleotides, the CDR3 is TGTGCCAGCAGCCCCCAAGGAGGATTCGCCGGGGAGCTGTTTTTT. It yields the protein CASSPQGGFAGELFF.

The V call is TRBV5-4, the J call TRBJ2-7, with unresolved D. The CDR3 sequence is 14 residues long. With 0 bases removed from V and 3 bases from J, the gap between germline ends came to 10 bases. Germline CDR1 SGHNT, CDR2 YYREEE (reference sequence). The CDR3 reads CASSLVGYHYEQYF. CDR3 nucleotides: TGTGCCAGCAGCTTGGTCGGGTATCACTACGAGCAGTACTTC.

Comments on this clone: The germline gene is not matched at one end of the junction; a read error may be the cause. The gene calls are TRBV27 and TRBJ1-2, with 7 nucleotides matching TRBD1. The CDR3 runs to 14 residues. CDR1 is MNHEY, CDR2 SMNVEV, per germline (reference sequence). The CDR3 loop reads CAGSPLGQMYGYTF. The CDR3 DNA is TGTGCCGGCAGTCCCCTGGGACAGATGTATGGCTACACCTTC.

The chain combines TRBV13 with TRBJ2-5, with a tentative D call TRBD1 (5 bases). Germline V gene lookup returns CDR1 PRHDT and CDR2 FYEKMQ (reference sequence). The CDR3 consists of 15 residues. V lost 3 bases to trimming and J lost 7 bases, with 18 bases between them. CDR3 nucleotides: TGTGCCAGCAGCTTTCGGCACGACAGCGCTGTGACCCAGTACTTC. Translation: CASSFRHDSAVTQYF.

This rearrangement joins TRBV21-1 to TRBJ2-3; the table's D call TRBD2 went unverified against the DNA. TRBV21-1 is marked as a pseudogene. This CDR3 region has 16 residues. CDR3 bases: TGTGCCAGCAGCAGATGGACTAGCGAAGGCACAGATACGCAGTATTTT. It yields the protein CASSRWTSEGTDTQYF.

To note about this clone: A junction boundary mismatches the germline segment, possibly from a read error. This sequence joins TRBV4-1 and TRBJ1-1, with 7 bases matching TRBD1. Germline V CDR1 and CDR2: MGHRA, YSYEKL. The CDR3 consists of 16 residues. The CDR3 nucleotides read TGCGTCAGCAGCCAAGGGGCAGGGGGGATGAACACTGAAGCTTTCTTT. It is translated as CVSSQGAGGMNTEAFF.

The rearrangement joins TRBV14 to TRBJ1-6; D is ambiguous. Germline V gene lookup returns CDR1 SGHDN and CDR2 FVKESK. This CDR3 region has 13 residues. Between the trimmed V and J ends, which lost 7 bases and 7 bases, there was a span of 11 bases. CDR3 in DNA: TGTGCCAGCAAGGCAGGTGGAAATTCACCCCTCCACTTT. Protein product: CASKAGGNSPLHF.

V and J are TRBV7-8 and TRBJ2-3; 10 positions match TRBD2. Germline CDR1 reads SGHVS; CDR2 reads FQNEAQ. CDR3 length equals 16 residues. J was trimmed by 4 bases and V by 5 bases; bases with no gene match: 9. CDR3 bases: TGTGCCAGCAGCGAAGTAGCTAGCGGGAGTGCAGATACGCAGTATTTT. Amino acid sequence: CASSEVASGSADTQYF.

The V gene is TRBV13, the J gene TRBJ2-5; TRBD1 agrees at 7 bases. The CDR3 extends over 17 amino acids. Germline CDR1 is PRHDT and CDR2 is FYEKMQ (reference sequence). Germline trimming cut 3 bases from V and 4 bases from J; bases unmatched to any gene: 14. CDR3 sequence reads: CASSFRLETGQGETQYF. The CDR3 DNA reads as TGTGCCAGCAGCTTCCGCCTCGAGACAGGGCAGGGAGAGACCCAGTACTTC.

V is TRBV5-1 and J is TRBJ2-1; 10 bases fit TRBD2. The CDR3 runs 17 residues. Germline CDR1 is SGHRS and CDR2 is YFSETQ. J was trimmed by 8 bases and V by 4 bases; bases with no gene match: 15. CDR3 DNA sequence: TGCGCCAGCAGCCTACGGGGGGCTAGCGGGAGTTCGGATGAGCAGTTCTTC. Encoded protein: CASSLRGASGSSDEQFF. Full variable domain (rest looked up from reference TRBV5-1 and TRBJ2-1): KAGVTQTPRYLIKTRGQQVTLSCSPISGHRSVSWYQQTPGQGLQFLFEYFSETQRNKGNFPGRFSGRQFSNSRSEMNVSTLELGDSALYLCASSLRGASGSSDEQFFGPGTRLTVL.